The 19 T cell receptor beta chains below come from one sample, sequenced in a study of blood T cell repertoires in COVID-19. The protocol was immunoSEQ multiplex PCR, while the TCRdb copy is restricted to in-frame clones and leaves out a portion. Found here are some 190,000 clones, roughly 84% of them singletons; the top ten hold less than 3.5%. Sequences were obtained from PBMCs or T cells enriched from blood (not recorded which). These receptors were taken from a woman aged 25 to 39 who had been exposed to COVID-19.

The chain recombines TRBV5-5 with TRBJ1-2; TRBD1 agrees at 8 bases. CDR3 size: 16 residues. V shed 0 bases and J 6 bases; nucleotides not matched to a gene: 10. Germline CDR1 SGHKS, CDR2 YYEKEE (reference sequence). The CDR3 sequence: CASSLGAEGQGDGYTF. The CDR3 DNA reads as TGTGCCAGCAGCTTGGGTGCGGAAGGACAGGGCGATGGCTACACCTTC. The whole variable domain, remainder taken from reference TRBV5-5 and TRBJ1-2, is DAGVTQSPTHLIKTRGQQVTLRCSPISGHKSVSWYQQVLGQGPQFIFQYYEKEERGRGNFPDRFSARQFPNYSSELNVNALLLGDSALYLCASSLGAEGQGDGYTFGSGTRLTVV.

The chain has TRBV9 and TRBJ1-3; the match to TRBD1 covers 8 bases. Trimming took 3 bases from V and 4 from J; bases not matched to a gene: 6. This CDR3 has 15 amino acids. Germline CDR1 is SGDLS and CDR2 is YYNGEE. Here the CDR3 DNA reads TGTGCCAGCAGCGCCAGACAGGGGAAGGGAAACACCATATATTTT. This gives the protein CASSARQGKGNTIYF.

This rearrangement joins TRBV27 to TRBJ2-7; perhaps TRBD1 as D (6 bases). In germline, CDR1 is MNHEY, CDR2 SMNVEV (reference sequence). The V end lost 3 bases, the J end lost 7 bases, and 16 bases lay between the germline ends. The CDR3 is 14 residues long. In DNA form, the CDR3 reads TGTGCCAGCAGTTTCCAGGGGACCTACGTGGAGCAGTACTTC. Encoded protein: CASSFQGTYVEQYF.

CDR3 sequence reads: CASSRLVTYEQYF. In nucleotides, the CDR3 is TGTGCCAGCAGCCGACTAGTAACCTACGAGCAGTACTTC. This chain uses TRBV27 with TRBJ2-7; D is perhaps TRBD2 (6 bases). The CDR3 is 13 amino acids. The V gene's germline CDR1 is MNHEY and CDR2 SMNVEV (reference sequence). V was pared by 6 bases and J by 2 bases, with 11 bases between.

This rearrangement joins TRBV7-6 to TRBJ2-3; D perhaps matches TRBD2 (6 bases). Germline CDR1 SGHVS, CDR2 FNYEAQ. The CDR3 sequence is 15 residues long. The ends were cut back, 5 bases at V and 6 bases at J, with 18 bases in the middle. CDR3 loop: CASSPTGSLYDTQYF. CDR3 coding DNA: TGTGCCAGCAGCCCAACCGGGAGCCTATATGATACGCAGTATTTT.

This rearrangement joins TRBV7-2 to TRBJ1-2, with TRBD1 identical over 8 bases. Per the germline V gene, CDR1 is SGHTA and CDR2 is FQGNSA. Unmatched junction bases numbered 7, after V lost 5 bases and J lost 2 bases. CDR3 length equals 15 residues. The CDR3 sequence is CASSNRQGPNYGYTF. The DNA for the CDR3 is TGTGCCAGCAGCAACAGACAGGGGCCAAACTATGGCTACACCTTC.

This sequence joins TRBV11-2 and TRBJ2-3; 7 nucleotides agree with TRBD2. The CDR3 contains 19 residues. J was trimmed by 2 bases and V by 1 base; bases with no gene match: 15. CDR1 SGHAT and CDR2 FQNNGV come from the germline V gene. The CDR3 loop reads CASSLGIGALGGNTDTQYF. The DNA of the CDR3 is TGTGCCAGCAGCTTAGGAATAGGGGCGCTCGGGGGGAACACAGATACGCAGTATTTT.

V and J are TRBV2 and TRBJ2-2; TRBD1 matches 12 bases. V shed 4 bases and J 5 bases; nucleotides not matched to a gene: 5. Germline V gene sequence: CDR1 SNHLY, CDR2 FYNNEI. CDR3 length equals 16 residues. CDR3 bases: TGTGCCAGCAGTGGGGGACAGGGGGCTTTAACCGGGGAGCTGTTTTTT. Translation: CASSGGQGALTGELFF.

The chain joins TRBV11-2 to TRBJ1-6, with 8 nucleotides matching TRBD1. The CDR3 consists of 15 residues. Trimming at V came to 5 bases and at J to 9 bases, leaving 9 bases not matched to a gene. Germline V gene lookup returns CDR1 SGHAT and CDR2 FQNNGV. CDR3 sequence (DNA): TGTGCCAGCAGCCCCCCCAGGGGGCGAGGTTCACCCCTCCACTTT. The encoded protein is CASSPPRGRGSPLHF.

The J gene is TRBJ2-7, the V gene TRBV23-1; D possibly corresponds to TRBD1 (6 bases). TRBV23-1 counts as an open reading frame of uncertain function. The V gene lost 6 bases and the J gene lost 1 base, with 19 bases spanning the gap. This CDR3 contains 16 residues. The CDR3 reads CASSPSWWGRSYEQYF. CDR3 nucleotide sequence: TGCGCCAGCAGCCCATCTTGGTGGGGGCGATCCTACGAGCAGTACTTC.

The J gene is TRBJ2-7, the V gene TRBV27; 10 bases fit TRBD2. CDR3 size: 14 residues. V lost 6 bases to trimming and J lost 2 bases; unmatched junction nucleotides: 4. CDR1 is MNHEY and CDR2 is SMNVEV in the germline V gene (reference sequence). CDR3 DNA sequence: TGTGCCAGCAGACTAGCGGGGTCCGCCTACGAGCAGTACTTC. Its translation: CASRLAGSAYEQYF.

V and J are TRBV29-1 and TRBJ2-1; TRBD1 matches 10 bases. The CDR3 sequence is 14 residues long. Unmatched junction bases numbered 7, after V lost 3 bases and J lost 8 bases. Germline V gives CDR1 SQVTM, CDR2 ANQGSEA. CDR3 loop: CSVEGGTGVHEQFF. The CDR3 nucleotides read TGCAGCGTTGAGGGGGGGACAGGGGTCCATGAGCAGTTCTTC.

This clone was seen a single time. The V and J genes are TRBV7-9 and TRBJ1-2; 10 bases align to TRBD1. Germline-derived CDR1 and CDR2 are SEHNR and FQNEAQ (reference sequence). J gave up 1 base and V 5 bases, and 1 base lay outside the gene matches. This CDR3 contains 14 residues. As DNA, the CDR3 is TGTGCCAGCAGCCGGGACAGGGGTAACTATGGCTACACCTTC. Amino acid sequence: CASSRDRGNYGYTF.

J is TRBJ2-1 and V is TRBV10-1, with 9 bases that match TRBD2. V was clipped by 0 bases and J by 6 bases; unmatched bases: 3. Germline CDR1 reads WNHNN; CDR2 reads SYGVQD (reference sequence). The CDR3 is 15 residues long. The CDR3 reads CASSESGLAFNEQFF. CDR3 nucleotide sequence: TGCGCCAGCAGTGAGTCGGGACTAGCTTTCAATGAGCAGTTCTTC.

The chain joins TRBV5-1 to TRBJ1-2, with TRBD1 identical over 7 bases. Germline V lookup: CDR1 SGHRS, CDR2 YFSETQ. Trimming removed 4 bases from V and 2 bases from J; junction bases left unmatched: 8. This CDR3 has 15 residues. CDR3 sequence: CASSLPGQTNYGYTF. CDR3 sequence (DNA): TGCGCCAGCAGCCTCCCGGGACAGACAAACTATGGCTACACCTTC. The full variable domain, in which reference TRBV5-1 and TRBJ1-2 provide the parts outside the CDR3, is KAGVTQTPRYLIKTRGQQVTLSCSPISGHRSVSWYQQTPGQGLQFLFEYFSETQRNKGNFPGRFSGRQFSNSRSEMNVSTLELGDSALYLCASSLPGQTNYGYTFGSGTRLTVV.

V is TRBV11-1 and J is TRBJ2-7; TRBD1 aligns across 8 bases. The junction had 5 bases not matched to a gene; V was cut back by 5 bases and J by 2 bases. Per the germline V gene, CDR1 is SGHAT and CDR2 is FQDESV (reference sequence). There are 14 residues in the CDR3. The CDR3: CASSQDRATYEQYF. In nucleotides, the CDR3 is TGTGCCAGCAGCCAGGACAGGGCCACCTACGAGCAGTACTTC.

V gene TRBV10-1 combines with J gene TRBJ2-3; D call uncertain. This CDR3 has 13 residues. V lost 4 bases and J lost 4, with 9 bases in between. Germline CDR1 and CDR2: WNHNN and SYGVQD (reference sequence). Here the CDR3 DNA reads TGCGCCAGCAGTGTTCAGACATCAGATACGCAGTATTTT. It translates to CASSVQTSDTQYF.

V is TRBV6-1 and J is TRBJ1-2, with 7 bases lining up with TRBD1. CDR3 size: 15 residues. Germline-derived CDR1 and CDR2 are MNHNS and SASEGT. V shed 7 bases and J 8 bases; nucleotides not matched to a gene: 16. The CDR3 here is CASTADRDLAEGYTF. The CDR3 nucleotides are TGTGCCAGCACCGCCGACAGGGATTTGGCTGAGGGCTACACCTTC.

This chain connects TRBV30 to TRBJ2-2; 9 nucleotides match TRBD2. This CDR3 has 20 amino acids. Looked up from germline, CDR1 is GTSNPN and CDR2 is SVGIG (reference sequence). V lost 4 bases and J lost 3; bases outside the gene matches: 21. As DNA, the CDR3 is TGTGCCTGGAACCCTAGTGGGCTAGCGGGGTCTAGAGGTGACACCGGGGAGCTGTTTTTT. Residues: CAWNPSGLAGSRGDTGELFF.